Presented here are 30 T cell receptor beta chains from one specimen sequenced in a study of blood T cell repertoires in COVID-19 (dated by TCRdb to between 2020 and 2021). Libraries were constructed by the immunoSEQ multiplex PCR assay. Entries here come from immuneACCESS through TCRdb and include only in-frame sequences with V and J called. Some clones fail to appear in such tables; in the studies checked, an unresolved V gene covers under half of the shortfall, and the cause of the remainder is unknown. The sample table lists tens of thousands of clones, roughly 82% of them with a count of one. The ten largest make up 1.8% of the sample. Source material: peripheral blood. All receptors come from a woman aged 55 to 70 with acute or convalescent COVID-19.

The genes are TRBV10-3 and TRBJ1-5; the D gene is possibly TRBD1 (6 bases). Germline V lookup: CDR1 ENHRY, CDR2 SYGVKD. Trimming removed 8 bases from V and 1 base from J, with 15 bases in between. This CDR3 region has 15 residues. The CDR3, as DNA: TGTGCCATCGGACCTGGGACAACAAGCAATCAGCCCCAGCATTTT. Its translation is CAIGPGTTSNQPQHF.

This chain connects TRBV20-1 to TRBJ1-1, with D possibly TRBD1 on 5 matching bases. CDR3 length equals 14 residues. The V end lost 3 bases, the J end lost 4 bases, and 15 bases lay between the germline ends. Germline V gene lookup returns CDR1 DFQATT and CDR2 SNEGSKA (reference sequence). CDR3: CSASRRVGSTEAFF. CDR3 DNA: TGCAGTGCTAGTCGCAGGGTTGGTAGCACTGAAGCTTTCTTT.

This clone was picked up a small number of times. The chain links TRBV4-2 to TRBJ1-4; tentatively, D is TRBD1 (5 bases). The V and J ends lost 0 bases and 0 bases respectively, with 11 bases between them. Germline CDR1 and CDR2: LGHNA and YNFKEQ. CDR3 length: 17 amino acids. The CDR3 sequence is CASSQEVRATTNEKLFF. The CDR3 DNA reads TGTGCCAGCAGCCAAGAAGTCAGGGCCACAACTAATGAAAAACTGTTTTTT.

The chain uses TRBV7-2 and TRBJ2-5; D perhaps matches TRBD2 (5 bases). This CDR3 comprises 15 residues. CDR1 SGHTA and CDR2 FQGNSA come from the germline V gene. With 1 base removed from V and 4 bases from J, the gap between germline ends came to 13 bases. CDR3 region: CASSLVLARGETQYF. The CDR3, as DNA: TGTGCCAGCAGCTTAGTGCTAGCTCGGGGAGAGACCCAGTACTTC.

The CDR3 region has the DNA TGTGCCAGCTCATCAGACAGGGGAGAATTCTATGGCTACACCTTC. This translates into CASSSDRGEFYGYTF. The rearrangement links TRBV18 to TRBJ1-2, with TRBD1 matching 8 bases. CDR1 is KGHSH and CDR2 is LQKENI in the germline V gene. The CDR3 is 15 amino acids. The ends lost 5 bases at V and 4 bases at J; junction bases unmatched: 9.

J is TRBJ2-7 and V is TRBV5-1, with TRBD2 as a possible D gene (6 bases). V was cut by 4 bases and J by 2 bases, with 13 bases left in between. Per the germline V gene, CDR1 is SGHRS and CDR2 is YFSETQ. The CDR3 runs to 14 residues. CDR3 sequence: CASSPGLATYEQYF. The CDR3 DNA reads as TGCGCCAGCAGCCCGGGACTCGCTACCTACGAGCAGTACTTC.

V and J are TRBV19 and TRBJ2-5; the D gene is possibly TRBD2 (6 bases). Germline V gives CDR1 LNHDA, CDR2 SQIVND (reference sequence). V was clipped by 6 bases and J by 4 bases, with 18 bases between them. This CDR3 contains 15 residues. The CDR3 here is CASSMGGRDRETQYF. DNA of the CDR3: TGTGCCAGTAGCATGGGGGGAAGGGACCGAGAGACCCAGTACTTC.

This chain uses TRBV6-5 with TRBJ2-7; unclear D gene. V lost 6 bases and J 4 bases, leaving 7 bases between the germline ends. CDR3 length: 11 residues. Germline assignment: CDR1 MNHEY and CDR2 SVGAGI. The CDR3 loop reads CASSSFYEQYF. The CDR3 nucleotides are TGTGCCAGCAGCTCCTTTTACGAGCAGTACTTC.

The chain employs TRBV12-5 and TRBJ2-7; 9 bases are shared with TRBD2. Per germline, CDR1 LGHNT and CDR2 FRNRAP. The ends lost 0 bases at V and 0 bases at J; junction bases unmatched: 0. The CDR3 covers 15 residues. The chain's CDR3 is CASGLVSGSSYEQYF. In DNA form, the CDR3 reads TGTGCTAGTGGTTTGGTTAGCGGGAGCTCCTACGAGCAGTACTTC.

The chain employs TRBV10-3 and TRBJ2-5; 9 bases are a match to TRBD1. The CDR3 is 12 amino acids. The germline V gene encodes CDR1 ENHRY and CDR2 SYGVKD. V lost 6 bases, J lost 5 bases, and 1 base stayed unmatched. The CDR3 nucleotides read TGTGCCATCAGAGGGACAGGGGAGACCCAGTACTTC. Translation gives CAIRGTGETQYF.

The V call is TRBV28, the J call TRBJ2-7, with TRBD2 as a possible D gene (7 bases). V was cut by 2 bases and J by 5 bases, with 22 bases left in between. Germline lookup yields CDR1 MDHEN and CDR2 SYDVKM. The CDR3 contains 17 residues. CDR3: CASSLPVGGATLNEQYF. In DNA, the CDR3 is TGTGCCAGCAGTTTACCCGTGGGGGGGGCGACGCTGAACGAGCAGTACTTC.

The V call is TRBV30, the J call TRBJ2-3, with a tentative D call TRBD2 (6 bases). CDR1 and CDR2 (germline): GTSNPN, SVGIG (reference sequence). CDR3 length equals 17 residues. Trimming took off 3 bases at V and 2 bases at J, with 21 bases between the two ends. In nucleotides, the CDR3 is TGTGCCTGGAGCGCCGGGGGAGCGCGTAGAAACACAGATACGCAGTATTTT. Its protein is CAWSAGGARRNTDTQYF.

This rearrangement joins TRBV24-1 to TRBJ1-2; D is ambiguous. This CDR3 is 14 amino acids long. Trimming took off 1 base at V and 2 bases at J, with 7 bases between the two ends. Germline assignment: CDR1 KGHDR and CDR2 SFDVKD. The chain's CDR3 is CATSDFGENYGYTF. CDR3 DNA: TGTGCCACCAGTGATTTCGGGGAAAACTATGGCTACACCTTC.

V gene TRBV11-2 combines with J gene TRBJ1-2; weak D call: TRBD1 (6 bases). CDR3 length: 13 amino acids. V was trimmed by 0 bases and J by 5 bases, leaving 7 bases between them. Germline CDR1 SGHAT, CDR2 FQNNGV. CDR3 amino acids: CASSLEGAYGYTF. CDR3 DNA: TGTGCCAGCAGCTTAGAGGGGGCGTATGGCTACACCTTC.

CDR3 sequence: CASSLAKRGTLYDEQFF. In DNA, the CDR3 is TGCGCCAGCAGCTTGGCCAAGCGGGGGACGCTCTATGATGAGCAGTTCTTC. J is TRBJ2-1 and V is TRBV5-1; 8 bases are shared with TRBD2. Germline values: CDR1 SGHRS, CDR2 YFSETQ. The CDR3 has 17 residues. V shed 0 bases and J 8 bases; nucleotides not matched to a gene: 13.

The CDR3 loop reads CASRSGSGNSPLHF. Written as DNA, the CDR3 is TGTGCCAGCAGGTCCGGCAGCGGGAATTCACCCCTCCACTTT. The chain combines TRBV6-5 with TRBJ1-6; no clear D gene. Germline V gene data show CDR1 as MNHEY and CDR2 as SVGAGI. This CDR3 contains 14 residues. Trimming removed 6 bases at V and 7 bases at J, with 13 bases between.

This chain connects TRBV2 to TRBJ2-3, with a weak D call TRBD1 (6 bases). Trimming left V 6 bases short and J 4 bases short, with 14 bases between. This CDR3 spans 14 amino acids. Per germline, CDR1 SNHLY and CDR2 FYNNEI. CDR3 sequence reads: CASRSVSGADTQYF. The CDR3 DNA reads TGTGCCAGCAGAAGTGTGTCAGGGGCAGATACGCAGTATTTT. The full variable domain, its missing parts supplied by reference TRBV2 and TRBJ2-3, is EPEVTQTPSHQVTQMGQEVILRCVPISNHLYFYWYRQILGQKVEFLVSFYNNEISEKSEIFDDQFSVERPDGSNFTLKIRSTKLEDSAMYFCASRSVSGADTQYFGPGTRLTVL.

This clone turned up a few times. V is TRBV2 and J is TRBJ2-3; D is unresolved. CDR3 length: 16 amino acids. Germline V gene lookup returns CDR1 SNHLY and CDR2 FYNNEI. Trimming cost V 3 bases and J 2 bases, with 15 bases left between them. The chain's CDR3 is CASSDQALFSTDTQYF. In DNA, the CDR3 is TGTGCCAGCAGTGATCAAGCGCTTTTCTCCACAGATACGCAGTATTTT.

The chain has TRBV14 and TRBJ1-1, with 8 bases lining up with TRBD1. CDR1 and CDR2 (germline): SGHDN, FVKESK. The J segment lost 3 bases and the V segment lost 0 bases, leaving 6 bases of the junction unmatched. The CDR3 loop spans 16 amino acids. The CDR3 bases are TGTGCCAGCAGCCAAGATCGAGGGACAGGCCACACTGAAGCTTTCTTT. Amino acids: CASSQDRGTGHTEAFF.

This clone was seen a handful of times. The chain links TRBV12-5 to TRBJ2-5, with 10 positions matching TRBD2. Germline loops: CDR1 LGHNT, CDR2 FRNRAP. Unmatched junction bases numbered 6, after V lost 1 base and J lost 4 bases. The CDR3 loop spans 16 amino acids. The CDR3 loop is CASGLGLRLAGETQYF. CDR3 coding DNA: TGTGCTAGTGGTTTGGGGCTCCGACTAGCGGGAGAGACCCAGTACTTC.

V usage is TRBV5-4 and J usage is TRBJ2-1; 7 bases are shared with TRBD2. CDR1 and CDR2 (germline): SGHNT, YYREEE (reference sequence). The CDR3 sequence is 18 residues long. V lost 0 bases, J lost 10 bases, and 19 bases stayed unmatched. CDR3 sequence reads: CASSLAGSSSGRSQEQFF. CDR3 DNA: TGTGCCAGCAGCTTGGCTGGGAGTTCTAGCGGACGAAGCCAGGAGCAGTTCTTC.

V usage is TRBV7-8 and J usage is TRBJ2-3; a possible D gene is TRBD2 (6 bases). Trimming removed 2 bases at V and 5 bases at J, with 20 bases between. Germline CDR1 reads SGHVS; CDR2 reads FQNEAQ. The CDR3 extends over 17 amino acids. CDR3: CASSLSDGGEEGDTQYF. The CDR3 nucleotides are TGTGCCAGCAGCTTATCTGATGGAGGGGAGGAGGGAGATACGCAGTATTTT.

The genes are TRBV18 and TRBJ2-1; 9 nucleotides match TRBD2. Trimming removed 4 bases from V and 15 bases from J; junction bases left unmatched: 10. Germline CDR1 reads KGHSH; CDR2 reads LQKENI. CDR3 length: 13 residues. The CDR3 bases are TGTGCCAGCTCACGGGGGACTAGCCCATGGCGGTTCTTC. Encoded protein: CASSRGTSPWRFF.

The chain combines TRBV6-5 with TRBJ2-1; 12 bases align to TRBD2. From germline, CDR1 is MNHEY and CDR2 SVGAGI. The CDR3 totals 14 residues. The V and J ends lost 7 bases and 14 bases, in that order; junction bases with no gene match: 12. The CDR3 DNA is TGTGCCAGCACGCTAGGTCTAGCGGGAGGGGTAAAGTTCTTC. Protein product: CASTLGLAGGVKFF.

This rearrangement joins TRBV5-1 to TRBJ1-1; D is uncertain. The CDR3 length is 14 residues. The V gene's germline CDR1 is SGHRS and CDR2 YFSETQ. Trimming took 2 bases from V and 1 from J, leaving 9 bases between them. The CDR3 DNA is TGCGCCAGCAGCTTCGCGGGTACGAACACTGAAGCTTTCTTT. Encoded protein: CASSFAGTNTEAFF.

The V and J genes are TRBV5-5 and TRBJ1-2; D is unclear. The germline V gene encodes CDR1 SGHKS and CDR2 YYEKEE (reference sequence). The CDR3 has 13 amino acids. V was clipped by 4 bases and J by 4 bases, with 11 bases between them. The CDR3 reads CASSVFGSYGYTF. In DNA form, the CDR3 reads TGTGCCAGCAGCGTCTTTGGGAGCTATGGCTACACCTTC.

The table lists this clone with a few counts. CDR3 nucleotide sequence: TGTGCCAGCAGTCCACCCCGGGGGAGTGGGGCAACTAATGAAAAACTGTTTTTT. Translation: CASSPPRGSGATNEKLFF. The chain combines TRBV28 with TRBJ1-4, with a weak D call TRBD1 (5 bases). The V and J ends lost 5 bases and 0 bases respectively, with 19 bases between them. The germline gives CDR1 MDHEN, CDR2 SYDVKM. The CDR3 runs to 18 residues. The variable domain in full, with the rest retrieved from reference TRBV28 and TRBJ1-4, is DVKVTQSSRYLVKRTGEKVFLECVQDMDHENMFWYRQDPGLGLRLIYFSYDVKMKEKGDIPEGYSVSREKKERFSLILESASTNQTSMYLCASSPPRGSGATNEKLFFGSGTQLSVL.

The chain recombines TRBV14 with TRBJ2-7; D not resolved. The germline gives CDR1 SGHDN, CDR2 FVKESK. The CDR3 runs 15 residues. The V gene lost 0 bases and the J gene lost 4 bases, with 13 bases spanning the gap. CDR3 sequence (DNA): TGTGCCAGCAGCCAAGAGTTGTCAGGAAGATACGAGCAGTACTTC. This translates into CASSQELSGRYEQYF. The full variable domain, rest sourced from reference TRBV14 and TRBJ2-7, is EAGVTQFPSHSVIEKGQTVTLRCDPISGHDNLYWYRRVMGKEIKFLLHFVKESKQDESGMPNNRFLAERTGGTYSTLKVQPAELEDSGVYFCASSQELSGRYEQYFGPGTRLTVT.

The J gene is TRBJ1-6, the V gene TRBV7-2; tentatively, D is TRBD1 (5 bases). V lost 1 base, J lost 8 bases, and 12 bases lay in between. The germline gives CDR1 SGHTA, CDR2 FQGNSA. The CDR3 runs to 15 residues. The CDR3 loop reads CASSLVPGSDSPLHF. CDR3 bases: TGTGCCAGCAGCTTAGTACCAGGGTCGGATTCACCCCTCCACTTT.

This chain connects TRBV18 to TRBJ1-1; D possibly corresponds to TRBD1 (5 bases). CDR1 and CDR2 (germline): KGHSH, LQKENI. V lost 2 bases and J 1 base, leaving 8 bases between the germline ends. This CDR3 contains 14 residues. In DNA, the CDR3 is TGTGCCAGCTCACCAGCGCAGGGGAACACTGAAGCTTTCTTT. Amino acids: CASSPAQGNTEAFF.